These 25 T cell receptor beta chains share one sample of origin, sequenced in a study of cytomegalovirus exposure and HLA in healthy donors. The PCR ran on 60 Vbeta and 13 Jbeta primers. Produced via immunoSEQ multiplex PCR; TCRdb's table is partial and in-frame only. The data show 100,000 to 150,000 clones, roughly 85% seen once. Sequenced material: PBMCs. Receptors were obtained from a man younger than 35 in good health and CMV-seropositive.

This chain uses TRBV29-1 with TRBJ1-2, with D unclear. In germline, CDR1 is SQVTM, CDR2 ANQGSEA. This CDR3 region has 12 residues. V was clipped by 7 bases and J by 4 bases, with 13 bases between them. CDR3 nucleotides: TGCAGCGCCGTGTCTTCGGGCTATGGCTACACCTTC. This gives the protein CSAVSSGYGYTF.

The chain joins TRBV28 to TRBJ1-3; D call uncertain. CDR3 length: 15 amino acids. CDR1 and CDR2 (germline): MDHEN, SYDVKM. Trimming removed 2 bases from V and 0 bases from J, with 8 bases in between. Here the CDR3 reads CASSLPDFSGNTIYF. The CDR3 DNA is TGTGCCAGCAGTTTACCTGACTTCTCTGGAAACACCATATATTTT.

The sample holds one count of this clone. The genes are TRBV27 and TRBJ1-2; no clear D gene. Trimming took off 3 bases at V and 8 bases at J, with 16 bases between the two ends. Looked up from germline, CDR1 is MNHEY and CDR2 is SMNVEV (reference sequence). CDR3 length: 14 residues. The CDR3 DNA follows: TGTGCCAGCAGTTTGAATGGCCCTTCACACGGCTACACCTTC. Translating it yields CASSLNGPSHGYTF.

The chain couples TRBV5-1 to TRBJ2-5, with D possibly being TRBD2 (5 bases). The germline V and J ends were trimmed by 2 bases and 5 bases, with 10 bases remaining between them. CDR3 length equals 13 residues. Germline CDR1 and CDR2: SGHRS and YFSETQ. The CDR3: CASSFVPGETQYF. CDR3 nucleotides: TGCGCCAGCAGCTTTGTCCCGGGGGAGACCCAGTACTTC. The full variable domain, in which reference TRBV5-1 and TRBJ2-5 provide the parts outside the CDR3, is KAGVTQTPRYLIKTRGQQVTLSCSPISGHRSVSWYQQTPGQGLQFLFEYFSETQRNKGNFPGRFSGRQFSNSRSEMNVSTLELGDSALYLCASSFVPGETQYFGPGTRLLVL.

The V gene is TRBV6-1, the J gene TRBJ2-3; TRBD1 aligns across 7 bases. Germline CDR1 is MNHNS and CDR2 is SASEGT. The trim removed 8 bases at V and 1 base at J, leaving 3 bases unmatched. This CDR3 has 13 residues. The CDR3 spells CASRTGGTDTQYF. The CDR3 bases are TGTGCCAGCCGGACAGGAGGCACAGATACGCAGTATTTT.

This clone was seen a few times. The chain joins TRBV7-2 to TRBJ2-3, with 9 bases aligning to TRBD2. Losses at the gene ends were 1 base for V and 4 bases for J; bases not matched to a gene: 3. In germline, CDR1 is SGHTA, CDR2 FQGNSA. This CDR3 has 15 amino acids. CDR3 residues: CASSLGGGAADTQYF. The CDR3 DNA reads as TGTGCCAGCAGCTTAGGCGGGGGGGCCGCAGATACGCAGTATTTT.

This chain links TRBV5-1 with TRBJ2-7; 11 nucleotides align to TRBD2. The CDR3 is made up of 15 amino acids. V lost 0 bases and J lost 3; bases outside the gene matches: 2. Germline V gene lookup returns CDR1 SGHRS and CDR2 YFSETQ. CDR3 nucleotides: TGCGCCAGCAGCTTGGTAGCGGGGGGGATCTACGAGCAGTACTTC. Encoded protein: CASSLVAGGIYEQYF. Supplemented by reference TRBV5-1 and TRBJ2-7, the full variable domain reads KAGVTQTPRYLIKTRGQQVTLSCSPISGHRSVSWYQQTPGQGLQFLFEYFSETQRNKGNFPGRFSGRQFSNSRSEMNVSTLELGDSALYLCASSLVAGGIYEQYFGPGTRLTVT.

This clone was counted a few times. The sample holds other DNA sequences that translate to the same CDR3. The CDR3 sequence is CASSHVLAGDPYEQYF. Here the CDR3 DNA reads TGTGCCAGCAGCCATGTACTAGCGGGGGATCCCTACGAGCAGTACTTC. This chain connects TRBV4-2 to TRBJ2-7; 11 positions agree with TRBD2. CDR1 is LGHNA and CDR2 is YNFKEQ in the germline V gene. The CDR3 is 16 amino acids. V dropped 3 bases and J dropped 2; count of bases not matched to a gene: 6.

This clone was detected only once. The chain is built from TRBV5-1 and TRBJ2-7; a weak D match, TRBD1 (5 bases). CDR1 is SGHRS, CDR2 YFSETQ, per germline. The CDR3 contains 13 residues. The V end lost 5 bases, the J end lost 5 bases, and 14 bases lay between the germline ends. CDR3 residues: CASRLQQGDEQYF. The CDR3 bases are TGCGCCAGCAGACTCCAACAAGGGGACGAGCAGTACTTC.

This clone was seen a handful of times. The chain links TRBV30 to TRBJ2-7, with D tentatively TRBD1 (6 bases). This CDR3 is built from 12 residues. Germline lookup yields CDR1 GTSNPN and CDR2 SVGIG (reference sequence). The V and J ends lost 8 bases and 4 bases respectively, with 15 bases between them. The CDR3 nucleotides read TGTGCCCGAGGGGGTTTGGGGTACGAGCAGTACTTC. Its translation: CARGGLGYEQYF.

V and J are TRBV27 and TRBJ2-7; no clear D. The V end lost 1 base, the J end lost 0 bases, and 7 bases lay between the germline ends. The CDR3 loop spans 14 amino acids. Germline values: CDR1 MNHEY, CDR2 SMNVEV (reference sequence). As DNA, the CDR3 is TGTGCCAGCAGTTTATTCTATGGCTCCTACGAGCAGTACTTC. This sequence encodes CASSLFYGSYEQYF.

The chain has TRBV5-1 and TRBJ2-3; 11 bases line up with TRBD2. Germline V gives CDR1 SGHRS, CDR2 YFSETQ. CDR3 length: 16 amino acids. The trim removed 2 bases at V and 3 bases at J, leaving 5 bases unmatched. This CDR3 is CASSLLAGEVTDTQYF. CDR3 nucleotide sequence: TGCGCCAGCAGCTTACTAGCGGGGGAAGTAACAGATACGCAGTATTTT. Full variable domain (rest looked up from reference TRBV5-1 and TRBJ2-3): KAGVTQTPRYLIKTRGQQVTLSCSPISGHRSVSWYQQTPGQGLQFLFEYFSETQRNKGNFPGRFSGRQFSNSRSEMNVSTLELGDSALYLCASSLLAGEVTDTQYFGPGTRLTVL.

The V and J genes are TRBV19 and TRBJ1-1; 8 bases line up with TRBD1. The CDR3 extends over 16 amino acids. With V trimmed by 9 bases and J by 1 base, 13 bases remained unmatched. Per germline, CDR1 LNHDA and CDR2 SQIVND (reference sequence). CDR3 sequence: CASWTGIAQTNTEAFF. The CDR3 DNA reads TGTGCCAGCTGGACAGGGATCGCCCAAACGAACACTGAAGCTTTCTTT. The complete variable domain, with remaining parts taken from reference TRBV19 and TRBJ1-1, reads DGGITQSPKYLFRKEGQNVTLSCEQNLNHDAMYWYRQDPGQGLRLIYYSQIVNDFQKGDIAEGYSVSREKKESFPLTVTSAQKNPTAFYLCASWTGIAQTNTEAFFGQGTRLTVV.

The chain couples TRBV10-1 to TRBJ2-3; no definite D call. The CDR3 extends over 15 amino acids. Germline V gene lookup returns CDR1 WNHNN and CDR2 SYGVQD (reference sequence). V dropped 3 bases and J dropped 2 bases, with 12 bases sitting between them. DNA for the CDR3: TGCGCCAGCAGTGATGACTCTCCGGCCACAGATACGCAGTATTTT. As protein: CASSDDSPATDTQYF.

This chain's CDR3 is CASSIRTGWGEETQYF. In DNA form, the CDR3 reads TGTGCCAGTAGTATCCGGACTGGGTGGGGTGAAGAGACCCAGTACTTC. The gene calls are TRBV19 and TRBJ2-5; TRBD2 is a possible D gene (5 bases). The V end was cut by 3 bases, the J end by 3 bases, with 17 bases between. The CDR3 is 16 amino acids. Germline-derived CDR1 and CDR2 are LNHDA and SQIVND (reference sequence).

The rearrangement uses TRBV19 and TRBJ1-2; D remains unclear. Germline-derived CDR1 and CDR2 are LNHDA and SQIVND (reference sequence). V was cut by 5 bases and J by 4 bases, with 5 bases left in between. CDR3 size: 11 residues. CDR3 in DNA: TGTGCCAGTAGTCTCTTCTATGGCTACACCTTC. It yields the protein CASSLFYGYTF.

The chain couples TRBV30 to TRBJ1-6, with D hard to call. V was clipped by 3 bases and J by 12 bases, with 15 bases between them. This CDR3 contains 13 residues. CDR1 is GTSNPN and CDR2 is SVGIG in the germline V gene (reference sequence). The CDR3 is CAWSEGPRGPLHF. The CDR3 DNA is TGTGCCTGGAGCGAGGGCCCGAGAGGACCCCTCCACTTT. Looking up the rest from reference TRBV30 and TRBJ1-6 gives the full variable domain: SQTIHQWPATLVQPVGSPLSLECTVEGTSNPNLYWYRQAAGRGLQLLFYSVGIGQISSEVPQNLSASRPQDRQFILSSKKLLLSDSGFYLCAWSEGPRGPLHFGNGTRLTVT.

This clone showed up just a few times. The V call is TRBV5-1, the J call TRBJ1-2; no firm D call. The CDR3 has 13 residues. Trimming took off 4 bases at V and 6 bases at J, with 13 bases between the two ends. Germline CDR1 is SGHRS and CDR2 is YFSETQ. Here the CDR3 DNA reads TGCGCCAGCAGCCTGAACAACGGGGATGGCTACACCTTC. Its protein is CASSLNNGDGYTF. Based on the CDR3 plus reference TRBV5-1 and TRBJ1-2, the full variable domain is KAGVTQTPRYLIKTRGQQVTLSCSPISGHRSVSWYQQTPGQGLQFLFEYFSETQRNKGNFPGRFSGRQFSNSRSEMNVSTLELGDSALYLCASSLNNGDGYTFGSGTRLTVV.

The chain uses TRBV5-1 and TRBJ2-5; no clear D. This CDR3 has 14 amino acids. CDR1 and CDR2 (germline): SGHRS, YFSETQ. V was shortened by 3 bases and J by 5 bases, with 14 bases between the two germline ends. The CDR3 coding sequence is TGCGCCAGCAGCTCCGGATACAGTTGGGAGACCCAGTACTTC. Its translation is CASSSGYSWETQYF.

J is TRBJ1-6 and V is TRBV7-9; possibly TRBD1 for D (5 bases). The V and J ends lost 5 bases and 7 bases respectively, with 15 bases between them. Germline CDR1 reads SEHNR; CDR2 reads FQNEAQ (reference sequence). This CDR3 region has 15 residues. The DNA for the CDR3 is TGTGCCAGCAGCCTCCCGCGGGGCCTCAATTCACCCCTCCACTTT. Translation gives CASSLPRGLNSPLHF.

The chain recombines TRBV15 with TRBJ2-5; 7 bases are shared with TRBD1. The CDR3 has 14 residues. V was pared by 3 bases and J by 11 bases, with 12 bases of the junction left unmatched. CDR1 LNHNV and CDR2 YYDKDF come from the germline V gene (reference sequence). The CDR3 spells CATSRTGLGMEQYF. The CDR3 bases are TGTGCCACCAGCAGGACAGGGTTGGGGATGGAGCAGTACTTC.

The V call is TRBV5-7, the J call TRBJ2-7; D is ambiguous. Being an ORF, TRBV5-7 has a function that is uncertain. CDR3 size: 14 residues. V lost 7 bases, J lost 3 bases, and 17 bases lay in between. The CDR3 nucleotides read TGTGCCAGCGGGCCCGCTACAGTTTACTACGAGCAGTACTTC. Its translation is CASGPATVYYEQYF.

The CDR3: CAWRATGGGYGYTF. The CDR3 DNA sequence: TGTGCCTGGAGAGCGACCGGGGGTGGCTATGGCTACACCTTC. The rearrangement joins TRBV30 to TRBJ1-2, with D perhaps matching TRBD1 (5 bases). Trimming pared 3 bases from V and 4 bases from J, leaving 15 bases between. CDR3 length: 14 residues. The germline CDR1 and CDR2 sequences are GTSNPN and SVGIG (reference sequence).

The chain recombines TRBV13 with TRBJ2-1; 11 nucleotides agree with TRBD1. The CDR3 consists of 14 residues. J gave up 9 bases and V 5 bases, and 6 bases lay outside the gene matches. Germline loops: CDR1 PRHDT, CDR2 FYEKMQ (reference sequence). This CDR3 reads CASSPWDRGGEQFF. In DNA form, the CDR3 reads TGTGCCAGCAGCCCCTGGGACAGGGGGGGTGAGCAGTTCTTC.

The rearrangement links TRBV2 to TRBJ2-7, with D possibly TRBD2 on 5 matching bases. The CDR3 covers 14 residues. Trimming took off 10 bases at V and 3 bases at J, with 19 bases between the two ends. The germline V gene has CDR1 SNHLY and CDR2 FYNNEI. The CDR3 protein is CATRGFMRVYEQYF. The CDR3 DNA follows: TGTGCCACCCGGGGTTTTATGAGGGTCTACGAGCAGTACTTC.